The rows below give T cell receptor beta chains drawn from one sample of a study of T cells in Graves' hyperthyroidism and ophthalmopathy. TCRdb processed the multiplex PCR reads anew with MiXCR; each CDR3 protein has one entry. The sample lists roughly 630,000 distinct CDR3 sequences, approximately 14% seen once, with under 7.5% in the top ten. The sequencing input was blood. The receptors were gathered from a woman aged 25 to 39 with Graves' hyperthyroidism. The CDR3 runs from the conserved cysteine through the conserved F or W. D genes are given only for firm matches. Size is stated for part of the rows, as once, few or many counts, or as a class when the clone is expanded.

j_gene,d_gene,v_gene,abundance,CDR3aa,CDR3nt
TRBJ1-1,NA,TRBV2,many,CASSGAEAFF,TGTGCCAGCAGTGGGGCCGAAGCTTTCTTT
TRBJ2-5,TRBD2,TRBV7-2,many,CASSLSSGVWGYF,TGTGCCAGCAGCTTGTCTAGCGGGGTGTGGGGGTACTTC
TRBJ2-2,TRBD2,TRBV7-7,few,CASSLVAASGSFTGELFF,TGTGCCAGCAGCTTAGTCGCGGCTAGCGGGAGTTTCACCGGGGAGCTGTTTTTT
TRBJ2-5,NA,TRBV6-4,few,CASSDNRSVTQYF,TGTGCCAGCAGTGACAACAGGTCGGTGACCCAGTACTTC
TRBJ2-3,NA,TRBV29-1,few,CSVYPTRDGTDTQYF,TGCAGCGTTTATCCCACTAGAGACGGCACAGATACGCAGTATTTT
TRBJ1-2,TRBD1,TRBV19,NA,CASRQGARNYGYTF,TGTGCCAGTAGACAGGGGGCGCGAAACTATGGCTACACCTTC
TRBJ2-5,TRBD1,TRBV9,NA,CASSATQGAGETQYF,TGTGCCAGCAGTGCAACTCAGGGGGCGGGAGAGACCCAGTACTTC
TRBJ2-2,TRBD1,TRBV11-2,few,CASSLKGQGDLLNTGELFF,TGTGCCAGCAGCTTAAAGGGACAGGGGGACCTTTTGAACACCGGGGAGCTGTTTTTT
TRBJ2-1,TRBD1,TRBV27,few,CASGGQGHNEQFF,TGTGCCAGCGGAGGACAGGGTCACAATGAGCAGTTCTTC
TRBJ1-3,NA,TRBV6-5,few,CASSYSSIGGNTIYF,TGTGCCAGCAGTTACTCGAGTATTGGGGGGAACACCATATATTTT
TRBJ1-2,TRBD1,TRBV30,many,CAWRDRGANYGYTF,TGTGCCTGGAGAGACAGGGGCGCTAACTATGGCTACACCTTC
TRBJ1-2,TRBD1,TRBV6-1,many,CASMSSGTGVDGYTF,TGTGCCAGCATGTCCTCCGGGACAGGGGTCGATGGCTACACCTTC
TRBJ2-7,TRBD2,TRBV7-9,many,CASSLSGRGAGEQYF,TGTGCCAGCAGCCTTAGCGGGAGGGGAGCTGGTGAGCAGTACTTC
TRBJ1-1,TRBD1,TRBV10-3,few,CAISEPGQGIAEAFF,TGTGCCATCAGTGAGCCGGGACAGGGGATCGCTGAAGCTTTCTTT
TRBJ2-7,NA,TRBV11-3,few,CASSEQWGYEQYF,TGTGCCAGCAGCGAACAATGGGGCTACGAGCAGTACTTC
TRBJ1-4,TRBD1,TRBV19,NA,CASSQGAVANEKLFF,TGTGCCAGTTCGCAGGGGGCTGTCGCTAATGAAAAACTGTTTTTT
TRBJ1-1,TRBD1,TRBV19,NA,CASSKTGYVTEAFF,TGTGCCAGTAGTAAGACAGGGTATGTAACTGAAGCTTTCTTT
TRBJ2-7,NA,TRBV7-8,few,CASTFYPPYEQYF,TGTGCCAGCACCTTCTACCCGCCCTACGAGCAGTACTTC
TRBJ2-7,NA,TRBV5-1,many,CASSLVTDEPQYF,TGCGCCAGCAGCTTGGTCACGGACGAGCCGCAGTACTTC
TRBJ1-4,NA,TRBV20-1,many,CSASVGSTNEKLFF,TGCAGTGCTAGTGTAGGCTCAACTAATGAAAAACTGTTTTTT
TRBJ2-7,NA,TRBV19,NA,CASSIQGGFYEQYF,TGTGCCAGTAGTATACAAGGCGGGTTCTACGAGCAGTACTTC
TRBJ1-5,TRBD1,TRBV30,many,CAWSVGTGSNQPQHF,TGTGCCTGGAGTGTAGGGACAGGAAGCAATCAGCCCCAGCATTTT
TRBJ2-2,NA,TRBV18,many,CASSPQGLENTGELFF,TGTGCCAGCTCACCACAGGGGCTTGAGAACACCGGGGAGCTGTTTTTT
TRBJ2-6,NA,TRBV27,few,CASSHWDTRSGANVLTF,TGTGCCAGCAGTCATTGGGACACTCGCTCTGGGGCCAACGTCCTGACTTTC
TRBJ2-2,TRBD2,TRBV6-1,many,CASTRQGGTGELFF,TGTGCCAGCACGCGGCAGGGAGGGACCGGGGAGCTGTTTTTT
TRBJ2-7,TRBD1,TRBV29-1,many,CSVPGQGYHEQYF,TGCAGCGTCCCGGGACAGGGTTACCACGAGCAGTACTTC
TRBJ2-7,TRBD2,TRBV15,many,CATSRFSGREQYF,TGTGCCACCAGCAGGTTTAGCGGGAGGGAGCAGTACTTC
TRBJ1-5,NA,TRBV24-1,few,CATGSNTESKPQHF,TGTGCCACCGGGTCGAATACTGAGTCCAAGCCCCAGCATTTT
TRBJ2-2,NA,TRBV6-1,NA,CASSLGTGLAGGFGELFF,TGTGCCAGCAGCTTGGGGACAGGGTTAGCGGGAGGTTTCGGGGAGCTGTTTTTT
TRBJ2-5,NA,TRBV7-9,many,CASSTEFEETQYF,TGTGCCAGCAGCACAGAGTTCGAAGAGACCCAGTACTTC
TRBJ2-1,TRBD2,TRBV7-9,many,CASSLVLAGGGEQFF,TGTGCCAGCAGCTTGGTTTTAGCGGGAGGGGGTGAGCAGTTCTTC
TRBJ2-5,NA,TRBV28,many,CASSWQGGRKETQYF,TGTGCCAGCAGTTGGCAGGGGGGACGAAAGGAGACCCAGTACTTC
TRBJ2-3,NA,TRBV27,NA,CASRSPVTGRTDTQYF,TGTGCCAGCAGATCACCTGTGACAGGCCGCACAGATACGCAGTATTTT
TRBJ1-5,NA,TRBV14,NA,CASPQPQHF,TGTGCCAGCCCTCAGCCCCAGCATTTT
TRBJ2-1,NA,TRBV3-1,many,CASSQASRTPYNEQFF,TGTGCCAGCAGCCAAGCCTCCCGAACTCCCTACAATGAGCAGTTCTTC
TRBJ2-1,NA,TRBV4-1,few,CASSRPRTGPGDEQFF,TGCGCCAGCAGCCGGCCCAGAACAGGGCCGGGCGATGAGCAGTTCTTC
TRBJ2-3,TRBD2,TRBV6-1,many,CASRKLAGESDTQYF,TGTGCCAGCAGGAAACTAGCGGGAGAATCGGATACGCAGTATTTT
TRBJ2-1,NA,TRBV2,NA,CAINRDSSSYNEQFF,TGTGCCATCAACAGGGACTCTAGCTCCTACAATGAGCAGTTCTTC
TRBJ2-5,NA,TRBV7-8,many,CASSFTPASQETQYF,TGTGCCAGCAGCTTTACCCCCGCCTCCCAAGAGACCCAGTACTTC
TRBJ2-6,TRBD1,TRBV24-1,NA,CATSEPGTASSGANVLTF,TGTGCCACCAGTGAGCCAGGGACAGCTAGCTCTGGGGCCAACGTCCTGACTTTC
TRBJ1-1,NA,TRBV5-1,once,CASSLRADSVEAFF,TGCGCCAGCAGCTTGCGGGCCGACAGTGTTGAAGCTTTCTTT
TRBJ2-1,TRBD2,TRBV11-2,many,CASSPPSSGTTFF,TGTGCCAGCAGCCCCCCCTCCTCGGGGACTACGTTCTTC
TRBJ2-1,TRBD2,TRBV14,many,CASSRLAGGRNEQFF,TGTGCCAGCAGCCGACTAGCGGGAGGTCGCAATGAGCAGTTCTTC
TRBJ1-1,NA,TRBV6-9,NA,CASSSPGGDTEAFF,TGTGCCAGCAGTTCTCCGGGTGGCGACACTGAAGCTTTCTTT
TRBJ2-3,NA,TRBV7-3,many,CASSLEGHSTDTQYF,TGTGCCAGCAGCTTAGAGGGACACAGCACAGATACGCAGTATTTT
TRBJ1-1,NA,TRBV29-1,NA,CSAIRQNTEAFF,TGCAGCGCCATAAGACAGAACACTGAAGCTTTCTTT
TRBJ1-1,NA,TRBV2,many,CAGEQEMNTEAFF,TGTGCCGGAGAACAGGAAATGAACACTGAAGCTTTCTTT
TRBJ2-1,TRBD2,TRBV27,NA,CASSSRQSKTSGARDEQFF,TGTGCCAGCAGTTCCCGGCAATCCAAGACTAGCGGAGCCCGCGATGAGCAGTTCTTC
TRBJ2-5,NA,TRBV20-1,few,CSVSFAGPSETQYF,TGCAGTGTCTCCTTTGCGGGACCCTCAGAGACCCAGTACTTC
TRBJ2-1,TRBD2,TRBV27,many,CASSSSGTYNEQFF,TGTGCCAGCAGCTCAAGCGGGACCTACAATGAGCAGTTCTTC
TRBJ2-1,TRBD2,TRBV7-2,once,CASSSHRAGGGEQFF,TGTGCCAGCAGCTCCCACAGAGCGGGAGGGGGCGAGCAGTTCTTC
TRBJ2-7,NA,TRBV15,many,CATSDSEGLYEQYF,TGTGCCACCAGCGACTCCGAGGGCCTCTACGAGCAGTACTTC
TRBJ1-1,TRBD1,TRBV6-1,few,CASEGPTGVEPEAFF,TGTGCCAGCGAAGGCCCTACAGGGGTGGAGCCTGAAGCTTTCTTT
TRBJ2-1,NA,TRBV27,many,CASSWNTDNEQFF,TGTGCCAGCAGTTGGAATACGGACAATGAGCAGTTCTTC
TRBJ2-5,TRBD2,TRBV7-3,NA,CASSFPRTSGRFKTQYF,TGTGCCAGCAGCTTCCCCCGGACTAGCGGGAGATTCAAGACCCAGTACTTC
TRBJ2-3,NA,TRBV5-1,few,CASSPPGGTTDTQYF,TGCGCCAGCAGCCCCCCGGGCGGGACCACAGATACGCAGTATTTT
TRBJ2-2,TRBD1,TRBV19,NA,CASSTDREGELFF,TGTGCCAGTAGTACCGACAGGGAGGGGGAGCTGTTTTTT
TRBJ1-1,TRBD1,TRBV20-1,many,CSATWTGNTEAFF,TGCAGTGCTACCTGGACAGGGAACACTGAAGCTTTCTTT